These T cell receptor beta chains were read from a single sample in a study of blood T cell repertoires in COVID-19. The assay was immunoSEQ multiplex PCR, and TCRdb's table has in-frame clones only and misses some. The repertoire holds nearly 200,000 clones, with 80% to 85% as singletons. Sequenced input: PBMCs or T cells enriched from blood (not recorded which). These receptor sequences come from a man in his forties or fifties who had recovered from COVID-19. CDR3s include the opening cysteine and the closing phenylalanine or tryptophan. D genes are given only for firm matches. The listing skips clone size in some rows; elsewhere it reads once, few, many or a size class.

abundance	v_gene	d_gene	j_gene	CDR3nt	CDR3aa
-	TRBV10-3	TRBD1	TRBJ1-1	TGTGCCATCAGTGAGCTTCGGACAGGGACGAACACTGAAGCTTTCTTT	CAISELRTGTNTEAFF
-	TRBV29-1	-	TRBJ1-2	TGCAGCGTTGAAGGACAAGCTAACTATGGCTACACCTTC	CSVEGQANYGYTF
-	TRBV9	TRBD1	TRBJ1-2	TGTGCCAGCAGCCCTCCGACAGGGGGGTATGGCTACACCTTC	CASSPPTGGYGYTF
-	TRBV19	TRBD2	TRBJ2-2	TGTGCCAGTAGGACTACAGCGGGGGGGAACACCGGGGAGCTGTTTTTT	CASRTTAGGNTGELFF
-	TRBV7-2	TRBD1	TRBJ2-5	TGTGCCAGCAGCTCAGGACAGGGGCTATGGGAGACCCAGTACTTC	CASSSGQGLWETQYF
-	TRBV2	-	TRBJ2-2	TGTGCCAGCAGTGAAGCGGCCCGACAGGTCATGAACACCGGGGAGCTGTTTTTT	CASSEAARQVMNTGELFF
-	TRBV4-1	TRBD1	TRBJ1-1	TGCGCCAGCAGCCACTCAGACAGGGCCACTGAAGCTTTCTTT	CASSHSDRATEAFF
few	TRBV19	TRBD1	TRBJ1-6	TGTGCCAGTAGCGACAGGGGGCGCGGGTCACCCCTCCACTTT	CASSDRGRGSPLHF
-	TRBV30	TRBD1	TRBJ1-3	TGTGCCTGGAGTGGCGCCACCAGGGGGCGCGGATATTTT	CAWSGATRGRGYF
-	TRBV5-1	-	TRBJ1-1	TGCGCCAGCAGCTTGCGCGGACAGCCTTTGAACACTGAAGCTTTCTTT	CASSLRGQPLNTEAFF
-	TRBV5-5	TRBD1	TRBJ1-2	TGTGCCAGCAGCCCCTGGACAGGGGATCGTCTTGGCTACACCTTC	CASSPWTGDRLGYTF
-	TRBV7-8	TRBD1	TRBJ1-5	TGTGCCAGCAGCTCGGACAGGGGCCTCAATCAGCCCCAGCATTTT	CASSSDRGLNQPQHF
few	TRBV6-1	-	TRBJ2-6	TGTGCCAGCAGTGAGCCGGGAGGGGCCAACGTCCTGACTTTC	CASSEPGGANVLTF